One T cell receptor beta chain is described in this entry. Antigen unknown. The data are from a study of CD8+CD57+ T cells in acquired aplastic anemia. Turning to the study itself: Quantities of DNA derived from sorted CD4+ and CD8+ cells averaged around 3 ug. Healthy donors averaged about 11 million reads for CD4+ cells. Study-wide results and caveats: Both patients and controls carried the same twenty-nine CD8+ CDR3 sequences.

The template for TCR beta VDJ and CDR3 sequence profiling was genomic DNA. TCRdb re-called the reads with MiXCR, one entry per CDR3 protein. Of 200,000 to 250,000 distinct CDR3 sequences in the sample, roughly 35% are singletons; the top ten hold 1.1%. The receptor comes from a human donor in good health, serving as a control. Sample: sorted CD4+, CD8+, or CD8+CD57+ T cells (not recorded which) from PBMCs.

The CDR3 sequence is CSAITSGALNEQFF. CDR3 nucleotide sequence: TGCAGCGCGATTACTAGCGGGGCCCTCAATGAGCAGTTCTTC. The chain links TRBV29-1 to TRBJ2-1, with TRBD2 matching over 10 bases. This CDR3 has 14 amino acids. Losses at the gene ends were 7 bases for V and 6 bases for J; bases not matched to a gene: 9. Germline V gene sequence: CDR1 SQVTM, CDR2 ANQGSEA.